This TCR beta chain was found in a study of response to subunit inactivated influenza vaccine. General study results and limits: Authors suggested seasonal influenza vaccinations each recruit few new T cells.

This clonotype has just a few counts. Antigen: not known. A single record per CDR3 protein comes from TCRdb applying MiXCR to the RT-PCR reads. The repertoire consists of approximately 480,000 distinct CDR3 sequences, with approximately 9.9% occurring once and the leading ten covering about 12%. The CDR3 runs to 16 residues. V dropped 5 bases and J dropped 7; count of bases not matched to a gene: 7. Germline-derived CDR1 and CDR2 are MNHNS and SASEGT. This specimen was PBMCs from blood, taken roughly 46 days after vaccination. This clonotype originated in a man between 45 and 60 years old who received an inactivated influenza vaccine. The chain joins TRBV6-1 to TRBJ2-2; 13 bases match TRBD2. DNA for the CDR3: TGTGCCAGCAGTCCAGGACTAGCGGGGGTCGGCGGGGAGCTGTTTTTT. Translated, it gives CASSPGLAGVGGELFF.